A single sample is the source of the 21 T cell receptor beta chains below, sequenced in a study of blood T cell repertoires in COVID-19. Sequencing was performed with immunoSEQ multiplex PCR; in TCRdb, only in-frame clones are kept and a portion is missing. The sample contains 200,000 to 300,000 clones, 85% to 90% of which appear only once. Specimen: peripheral blood. These receptors were collected from a woman between 35 and 50 years old who had recovered from COVID-19.

This chain links TRBV11-3 with TRBJ2-7, with 8 bases identical to TRBD1. Germline CDR1 SGHNT, CDR2 YENEEA. Trimming cost V 4 bases and J 1 base; bases outside gene matches: 3. The length of the CDR3 is 14 residues. CDR3 protein: CASSSGQGSYEQYF. In DNA form, the CDR3 reads TGTGCCAGCAGCTCCGGACAGGGATCCTACGAGCAGTACTTC.

The chain carries TRBV6-5 and TRBJ1-1; no firm D call. The CDR3 contains 14 residues. Germline assignment: CDR1 MNHEY and CDR2 SVGAGI. V was clipped by 0 bases and J by 10 bases, with 15 bases between them. In nucleotides, the CDR3 is TGTGCCAGCAGTTACTCCCCGGCCGGGGTCGGAGCTTTCTTT. Protein sequence: CASSYSPAGVGAFF.

The count of this clone is one. The rearrangement joins TRBV10-3 to TRBJ1-1, with D possibly being TRBD1 (6 bases). This CDR3 region has 14 residues. The V gene lost 5 bases and the J gene lost 3 bases, with 13 bases spanning the gap. Germline V gene sequence: CDR1 ENHRY, CDR2 SYGVKD. The CDR3 sequence: CAISTSNRDTEAFF. In nucleotides, the CDR3 is TGTGCCATCAGTACTTCAAACAGGGACACTGAAGCTTTCTTT.

V usage is TRBV7-9 and J usage is TRBJ2-2; 8 bases line up with TRBD1. Trimming at V came to 7 bases and at J to 1 base, leaving 5 bases not matched to a gene. This CDR3 comprises 15 residues. Germline V lookup: CDR1 SEHNR, CDR2 FQNEAQ (reference sequence). The CDR3, as DNA: TGTGCCAGCACCCGAGGACAGGGGAACACCGGGGAGCTGTTTTTT. It is translated as CASTRGQGNTGELFF.

This clone was found once. V is TRBV5-4 and J is TRBJ2-7; 10 nucleotides align to TRBD2. Germline CDR1 SGHNT, CDR2 YYREEE (reference sequence). The CDR3 contains 16 residues. Germline trimming cut 4 bases from V and 0 bases from J; bases unmatched to any gene: 7. CDR3: CASSAASGGFSYEQYF. The CDR3 DNA reads as TGTGCCAGCAGCGCTGCTAGCGGGGGCTTCTCCTACGAGCAGTACTTC.

This clone was picked up a small number of times. The genes are TRBV6-6 and TRBJ1-1; 9 bases agree with TRBD1. V gave up 7 bases and J gave up 4 bases; unmatched junction bases: 13. Germline V gene sequence: CDR1 MNHNY, CDR2 SVGAGI (reference sequence). This CDR3 comprises 16 residues. The CDR3 loop is CASNGDPGTGPTEAFF. The DNA of the CDR3 is TGTGCCAGCAACGGGGACCCCGGGACAGGGCCCACTGAAGCTTTCTTT.

CDR3 nucleotide sequence: TGTGCCAGCAGCCCCGGACAGGGGACTGGCTACACCTTC. Residues: CASSPGQGTGYTF. The V gene is TRBV7-3, the J gene TRBJ1-2, with 9 bases lining up with TRBD1. CDR1 is SGHTA and CDR2 is FQGTGA in the germline V gene. Trimming cost V 5 bases and J 7 bases; bases outside gene matches: 5. The CDR3 loop spans 13 amino acids.

The V and J genes are TRBV5-3 and TRBJ1-1, with 7 bases identical to TRBD1. TRBV5-3 is identified as an open reading frame with a role that is uncertain. This CDR3 is 20 amino acids long. The V gene end was trimmed by 3 bases and the J gene end by 0 bases; junction bases not matched to a gene: 20. CDR3 loop: CARSSPFPSRDRPMNTEAFF. The DNA of the CDR3 is TGTGCCAGAAGCTCGCCTTTCCCCTCTCGGGACAGACCTATGAACACTGAAGCTTTCTTT.

This clone was counted once. The chain employs TRBV5-1 and TRBJ1-4; tentatively, D is TRBD1 (6 bases). The CDR3 extends over 15 amino acids. Germline values: CDR1 SGHRS, CDR2 YFSETQ. Between the trimmed V and J ends, which lost 2 bases and 8 bases, there was a span of 16 bases. CDR3 amino acids: CASSLQLGAGEKLFF. As DNA, the CDR3 is TGCGCCAGCAGCTTACAACTGGGGGCCGGGGAAAAACTGTTTTTT.

CDR3 nucleotides: TGTGCCAGCAGCTTGACAGGGGGAGAGACCCAGTACTTC. This sequence encodes CASSLTGGETQYF. The rearrangement joins TRBV6-6 to TRBJ2-5, with TRBD1 identical over 9 bases. V was clipped by 6 bases and J by 4 bases; unmatched bases: 3. The CDR3 runs to 13 residues. Germline assignment: CDR1 MNHNY and CDR2 SVGAGI (reference sequence).

The genes are TRBV19 and TRBJ1-1; 9 bases are a match to TRBD1. J was trimmed by 1 base and V by 3 bases; bases with no gene match: 3. Germline assignment: CDR1 LNHDA and CDR2 SQIVND (reference sequence). This CDR3 is built from 15 residues. CDR3 sequence (DNA): TGTGCCAGTAGTATCCACAGGGGGCGGAACACTGAAGCTTTCTTT. Translated, it gives CASSIHRGRNTEAFF.

CDR3 amino acids: CASSHTSGTVYEQYF. In DNA form, the CDR3 reads TGTGCCAGCAGTCACACCTCCGGGACAGTCTACGAGCAGTACTTC. The rearrangement uses TRBV6-5 and TRBJ2-7, with TRBD1 matching over 7 bases. V lost 5 bases, J lost 3 bases, and 10 bases stayed unmatched. The CDR3 contains 15 residues. The V gene's germline CDR1 is MNHEY and CDR2 SVGAGI.

The rearrangement links TRBV2 to TRBJ1-1; unclear D gene. Deletions cut 6 bases from V and 11 bases from J, with 16 bases between. Germline loops: CDR1 SNHLY, CDR2 FYNNEI. CDR3 length: 12 amino acids. For the CDR3, the DNA is TGTGCCAGCAGCGCCTCCCTCCGGAGCGCTTTCTTT. This encodes CASSASLRSAFF.

V and J are TRBV3-1 (or the pseudogene TRBV3-2) and TRBJ1-1; a weak D match, TRBD1 (6 bases). Trimming cost V 3 bases and J 6 bases, with 11 bases left between them. CDR3 length: 13 residues. Per the germline V gene, CDR1 is LGHDT and CDR2 is YNNKEL (reference sequence). CDR3 in amino acids: CASSHLQGAEAFF. In DNA form, the CDR3 reads TGTGCCAGCAGCCACCTACAGGGAGCTGAAGCTTTCTTT.

This clone occurred many times. This chain joins TRBV2 and TRBJ2-7, with D possibly being TRBD1 (6 bases). Germline loops: CDR1 SNHLY, CDR2 FYNNEI. The CDR3 is 15 amino acids. Trimming shortened V by 5 bases and J by 5 bases, and 19 bases separated the two germline ends. Here the CDR3 reads CASSTRQVFRDEQYF. Here the CDR3 DNA reads TGTGCCAGCAGTACCCGACAGGTTTTCAGGGACGAGCAGTACTTC. The whole variable domain, filled in from reference TRBV2 and TRBJ2-7, reads EPEVTQTPSHQVTQMGQEVILRCVPISNHLYFYWYRQILGQKVEFLVSFYNNEISEKSEIFDDQFSVERPDGSNFTLKIRSTKLEDSAMYFCASSTRQVFRDEQYFGPGTRLTVT.

The chain is built from TRBV2 and TRBJ2-3; 8 bases agree with TRBD2. The CDR3 extends over 16 amino acids. J gave up 4 bases and V 4 bases, and 10 bases lay outside the gene matches. Germline CDR1 SNHLY, CDR2 FYNNEI. CDR3 amino acids: CASSATLAVSADTQYF. The CDR3 nucleotides are TGTGCCAGCAGTGCTACACTAGCGGTGTCGGCAGATACGCAGTATTTT.

The genes are TRBV12-3 or TRBV12-4 and TRBJ1-2; D call uncertain. The CDR3 runs 11 residues. The germline V and J ends were trimmed by 10 bases and 4 bases, with 10 bases remaining between them. As DNA, the CDR3 is TGTGCCACCGTAACAGCCTATGGCTACACCTTC. It codes for CATVTAYGYTF.

V is TRBV5-1 and J is TRBJ1-5; 10 bases are shared with TRBD1. The CDR3 loop spans 14 amino acids. V dropped 4 bases and J dropped 5; count of bases not matched to a gene: 3. CDR1 is SGHRS and CDR2 is YFSETQ in the germline V gene. Here the CDR3 DNA reads TGCGCCAGCAGCCCGGGGACAGGGGATCAGCCCCAGCATTTT. It specifies CASSPGTGDQPQHF.

The chain joins TRBV7-8 to TRBJ1-1; 8 bases align to TRBD1. Germline V CDR1 and CDR2: SGHVS, FQNEAQ. There are 17 residues in the CDR3. With V trimmed by 5 bases and J by 5 bases, 16 bases remained unmatched. CDR3 residues: CASSVDRVPLTWTEAFF. The CDR3 nucleotides read TGTGCCAGCAGCGTGGACAGGGTTCCTCTAACGTGGACTGAAGCTTTCTTT.

This clone was recorded a few times. The V gene is TRBV19, the J gene TRBJ1-5; D perhaps matches TRBD1 (6 bases). The CDR3 covers 14 residues. V dropped 6 bases and J dropped 10 bases, with 19 bases sitting between them. Germline V gives CDR1 LNHDA, CDR2 SQIVND (reference sequence). CDR3 protein: CASSASGGPQPQHF. DNA of the CDR3: TGTGCCAGTAGCGCCTCGGGGGGGCCCCAACCCCAGCATTTT.

The chain recombines TRBV9 with TRBJ2-5, with 16 positions matching TRBD2. The CDR3 contains 19 residues. J gave up 4 bases and V 2 bases, and 11 bases lay outside the gene matches. Germline assignment: CDR1 SGDLS and CDR2 YYNGEE. CDR3 in amino acids: CASSVATGTSGGAAETQYF. CDR3 bases: TGTGCCAGCAGCGTTGCGACCGGGACTAGCGGGGGGGCGGCAGAGACCCAGTACTTC.